This entry lists 17 T cell receptor beta chains sequenced from one sample in a study of shared clonotypes between healthy human individuals. Assay: immunoSEQ multiplex PCR; the TCRdb copy retains only in-frame clones and omits some. This sample has 1,400,000 or so clones; about 98.5% occur once, and the top ten carry over 0.3%. Sequenced input: naive CD4+ T cells sorted from blood. Subset defined: CD45RA+ positively selected. All receptors come from a man aged 30-40 years in good health.

This chain connects TRBV6-6 to TRBJ2-6; 8 bases are a match to TRBD1. Germline V lookup: CDR1 MNHNY, CDR2 SVGAGI (reference sequence). This CDR3 has 15 amino acids. J was trimmed by 2 bases and V by 6 bases; bases with no gene match: 3. The CDR3 DNA follows: TGTGCCAGCAGCTTGGACAGGGCTGGGGCCAACGTCCTGACTTTC. This gives the protein CASSLDRAGANVLTF.

The chain employs TRBV9 and TRBJ2-7, with D unclear. V was clipped by 4 bases and J by 2 bases, with 10 bases between them. CDR1 and CDR2 from the germline V gene are SGDLS and YYNGEE. The CDR3 length is 13 residues. The CDR3 coding sequence is TGTGCCAGCAGCCACCCTGGCGCCTACGAGCAGTACTTC. Protein product: CASSHPGAYEQYF.

The chain carries TRBV5-6 and TRBJ1-4, with D tentatively TRBD1 (5 bases). The germline V and J ends were trimmed by 0 bases and 16 bases, with 16 bases remaining between them. Germline V gives CDR1 SGHDT, CDR2 YYEEEE. There are 13 residues in the CDR3. The DNA of the CDR3 is TGTGCCAGCAGCTTGGACGGACATCACTGGAAGTTTTTT. It yields the protein CASSLDGHHWKFF. Filled out from reference TRBV5-6 and TRBJ1-4, the complete variable domain reads DAGVTQSPTHLIKTRGQQVTLRCSPKSGHDTVSWYQQALGQGPQFIFQYYEEEERQRGNFPDRFSGHQFPNYSSELNVNALLLGDSALYLCASSLDGHHWKFFGSGTQLSVL.

V usage is TRBV5-1 and J usage is TRBJ2-5, with D unclear. Per germline, CDR1 SGHRS and CDR2 YFSETQ. The CDR3 contains 11 residues. V lost 5 bases to trimming and J lost 5 bases, with 7 bases between them. The CDR3 nucleotides are TGCGCCAGCAGAACCCGGGAGACCCAGTACTTC. Translating gives CASRTRETQYF.

The chain recombines TRBV6-6 with TRBJ1-1; the D is unclear. CDR1 is MNHNY and CDR2 is SVGAGI in the germline V gene (reference sequence). This CDR3 has 12 amino acids. V lost 6 bases, J lost 3 bases, and 8 bases lay in between. The CDR3, as DNA: TGTGCCAGCAGGACCCGGGACACTGAAGCTTTCTTT. Amino acids: CASRTRDTEAFF.

The V call is TRBV29-1, the J call TRBJ2-2, with TRBD2 identical over 7 bases. The CDR3 sequence is 13 residues long. Germline values: CDR1 SQVTM, CDR2 ANQGSEA. The J segment lost 7 bases and the V segment lost 5 bases, leaving 7 bases of the junction unmatched. The DNA of the CDR3 is TGCAGCGTTAACAACCGGGGGGTCGGGGAGCTGTTTTTT. It translates to CSVNNRGVGELFF.

The chain is built from TRBV6-6 and TRBJ1-1; D gene unclear. Trimming removed 6 bases from V and 0 bases from J, with 8 bases in between. The CDR3 length is 13 residues. From germline, CDR1 is MNHNY and CDR2 SVGAGI (reference sequence). The CDR3 loop reads CASSKPLNTEAFF. The CDR3 DNA sequence: TGTGCCAGCAGCAAGCCCCTGAACACTGAAGCTTTCTTT.

V usage is TRBV19 and J usage is TRBJ2-7; 7 bases match TRBD2. The length of the CDR3 is 16 residues. Germline V CDR1 and CDR2: LNHDA, SQIVND (reference sequence). V gave up 3 bases and J gave up 3 bases; unmatched junction bases: 11. CDR3 DNA: TGTGCCAGTAGTATTATCGGGGGGAGGTTTGACTACGAGCAGTACTTC. Its translation is CASSIIGGRFDYEQYF.

J is TRBJ2-3 and V is TRBV6-5; 8 bases align to TRBD2. V lost 6 bases and J lost 9; bases outside the gene matches: 8. The CDR3 has 13 amino acids. The germline gives CDR1 MNHEY, CDR2 SVGAGI. CDR3 DNA sequence: TGTGCCAGCAGCCAACGGGAGGGAGCGACGCAGTATTTT. Its protein product is CASSQREGATQYF.

This clone was recorded only once. This sequence joins TRBV7-2 and TRBJ2-1, with TRBD2 matching over 7 bases. The J segment lost 4 bases and the V segment lost 2 bases, leaving 8 bases of the junction unmatched. The CDR3 extends over 16 amino acids. CDR1 is SGHTA and CDR2 is FQGNSA in the germline V gene. The chain's CDR3 is CASSLRTGGTYNEQFF. The CDR3 DNA follows: TGTGCCAGCAGCTTAAGAACGGGAGGAACATACAATGAGCAGTTCTTC.

With regard to this clone: An end of the junction differs from the germline gene, which may be a read error. J is TRBJ2-7 and V is TRBV2; TRBD2 matches 7 bases. This CDR3 contains 12 residues. CDR1 is SNHLY and CDR2 is FYNNEI in the germline V gene. DNA for the CDR3: TGTGCCAGCAGAGCAAATTCCGGGACTACTGCCTTC. This gives the protein CASRANSGTTAF.

The genes are TRBV9 and TRBJ1-1; unclear D gene. The CDR3 contains 15 residues. Germline CDR1 is SGDLS and CDR2 is YYNGEE. Trimming took 0 bases from V and 1 from J, leaving 10 bases between them. CDR3: CASSVDARGNTEAFF. CDR3 DNA sequence: TGTGCCAGCAGCGTAGACGCCCGGGGGAACACTGAAGCTTTCTTT. Variable domain in full (rest from reference TRBV9 and TRBJ1-1): DSGVTQTPKHLITATGQRVTLRCSPRSGDLSVYWYQQSLDQGLQFLIQYYNGEERAKGNILERFSAQQFPDLHSELNLSSLELGDSALYFCASSVDARGNTEAFFGQGTRLTVV.

The chain carries TRBV5-4 and TRBJ2-5; D remains ambiguous. Germline V gives CDR1 SGHNT, CDR2 YYREEE (reference sequence). V shed 0 bases and J shed 2 bases, with 5 bases lying between them. CDR3 size: 13 residues. The CDR3, as DNA: TGTGCCAGCAGCTTGGCACCACAAGAGACCCAGTACTTC. Amino acid sequence: CASSLAPQETQYF.

This chain uses TRBV6-6 with TRBJ2-7, with 7 bases identical to TRBD2. The CDR3 is 14 residues long. V lost 5 bases, J lost 3 bases, and 7 bases stayed unmatched. Looked up from germline, CDR1 is MNHNY and CDR2 is SVGAGI (reference sequence). CDR3 nucleotide sequence: TGTGCCAGCAGTCGGTCTAGCGGTAGCTACGAGCAGTACTTC. Protein product: CASSRSSGSYEQYF.

The chain couples TRBV10-3 to TRBJ2-1, with D unresolved. This CDR3 region has 14 residues. Germline CDR1 reads ENHRY; CDR2 reads SYGVKD. Deletions cut 0 bases from V and 4 bases from J, with 7 bases between. DNA for the CDR3: TGTGCCATCAGTGAGTCTGAAGCTTACAATGAGCAGTTCTTC. Protein product: CAISESEAYNEQFF.

The chain is built from TRBV6-5 and TRBJ1-4; no definite D call. The CDR3 has 14 amino acids. Germline V lookup: CDR1 MNHEY, CDR2 SVGAGI. Trimming took off 5 bases at V and 3 bases at J, with 10 bases between the two ends. The CDR3 nucleotides are TGTGCCAGCAGTCGGGGTTTCTCTAATGAAAAACTGTTTTTT. This codes for CASSRGFSNEKLFF.

The gene calls are TRBV28 and TRBJ2-2, with D uncertain. Trimming took 5 bases from V and 1 from J, leaving 2 bases between them. The CDR3 extends over 12 amino acids. Germline-derived CDR1 and CDR2 are MDHEN and SYDVKM. CDR3 nucleotides: TGTGCCAGCAGTGTGAACACCGGGGAGCTGTTTTTT. Amino acids: CASSVNTGELFF.